This T cell receptor (beta chain) stems from a study of T cell responses to AZD1222 COVID-19 vaccine. Looking at the study overall: Investigators merged groups given second doses at roughly 4 or roughly 12 weeks.

Overall study results and limits: Within unmutated variant regions lay the reported targets of nearly half of spike-specific TCRs. Regions 160-218 and 743-854 dominated among vaccine-associated CD4 TCRs spanning spike. Clonal diversity was possibly underestimated, and white British individuals and females predominated among donors.

V gave up 3 bases and J gave up 4 bases, with 10 bases separating them. CDR1 is LNHDA, CDR2 SQIVND, per germline (reference sequence). The CDR3 sequence is 14 residues long. Measured with immunoSEQ multiplex PCR; TCRdb has only the in-frame clones, and not every one. The sample records some 130,000 clones, roughly 88% being singletons. This clone was found once. Antigen unknown. The receptor comes from an adult in good health. V gene TRBV19 combines with J gene TRBJ1-5; no clear D. Source: peripheral blood, taken on day 0 of AZD1222 vaccination. CDR3 amino acids: CASSMQSKNQPQHF. The CDR3 region has the DNA TGTGCCAGTAGTATGCAGTCCAAAAATCAGCCCCAGCATTTT.